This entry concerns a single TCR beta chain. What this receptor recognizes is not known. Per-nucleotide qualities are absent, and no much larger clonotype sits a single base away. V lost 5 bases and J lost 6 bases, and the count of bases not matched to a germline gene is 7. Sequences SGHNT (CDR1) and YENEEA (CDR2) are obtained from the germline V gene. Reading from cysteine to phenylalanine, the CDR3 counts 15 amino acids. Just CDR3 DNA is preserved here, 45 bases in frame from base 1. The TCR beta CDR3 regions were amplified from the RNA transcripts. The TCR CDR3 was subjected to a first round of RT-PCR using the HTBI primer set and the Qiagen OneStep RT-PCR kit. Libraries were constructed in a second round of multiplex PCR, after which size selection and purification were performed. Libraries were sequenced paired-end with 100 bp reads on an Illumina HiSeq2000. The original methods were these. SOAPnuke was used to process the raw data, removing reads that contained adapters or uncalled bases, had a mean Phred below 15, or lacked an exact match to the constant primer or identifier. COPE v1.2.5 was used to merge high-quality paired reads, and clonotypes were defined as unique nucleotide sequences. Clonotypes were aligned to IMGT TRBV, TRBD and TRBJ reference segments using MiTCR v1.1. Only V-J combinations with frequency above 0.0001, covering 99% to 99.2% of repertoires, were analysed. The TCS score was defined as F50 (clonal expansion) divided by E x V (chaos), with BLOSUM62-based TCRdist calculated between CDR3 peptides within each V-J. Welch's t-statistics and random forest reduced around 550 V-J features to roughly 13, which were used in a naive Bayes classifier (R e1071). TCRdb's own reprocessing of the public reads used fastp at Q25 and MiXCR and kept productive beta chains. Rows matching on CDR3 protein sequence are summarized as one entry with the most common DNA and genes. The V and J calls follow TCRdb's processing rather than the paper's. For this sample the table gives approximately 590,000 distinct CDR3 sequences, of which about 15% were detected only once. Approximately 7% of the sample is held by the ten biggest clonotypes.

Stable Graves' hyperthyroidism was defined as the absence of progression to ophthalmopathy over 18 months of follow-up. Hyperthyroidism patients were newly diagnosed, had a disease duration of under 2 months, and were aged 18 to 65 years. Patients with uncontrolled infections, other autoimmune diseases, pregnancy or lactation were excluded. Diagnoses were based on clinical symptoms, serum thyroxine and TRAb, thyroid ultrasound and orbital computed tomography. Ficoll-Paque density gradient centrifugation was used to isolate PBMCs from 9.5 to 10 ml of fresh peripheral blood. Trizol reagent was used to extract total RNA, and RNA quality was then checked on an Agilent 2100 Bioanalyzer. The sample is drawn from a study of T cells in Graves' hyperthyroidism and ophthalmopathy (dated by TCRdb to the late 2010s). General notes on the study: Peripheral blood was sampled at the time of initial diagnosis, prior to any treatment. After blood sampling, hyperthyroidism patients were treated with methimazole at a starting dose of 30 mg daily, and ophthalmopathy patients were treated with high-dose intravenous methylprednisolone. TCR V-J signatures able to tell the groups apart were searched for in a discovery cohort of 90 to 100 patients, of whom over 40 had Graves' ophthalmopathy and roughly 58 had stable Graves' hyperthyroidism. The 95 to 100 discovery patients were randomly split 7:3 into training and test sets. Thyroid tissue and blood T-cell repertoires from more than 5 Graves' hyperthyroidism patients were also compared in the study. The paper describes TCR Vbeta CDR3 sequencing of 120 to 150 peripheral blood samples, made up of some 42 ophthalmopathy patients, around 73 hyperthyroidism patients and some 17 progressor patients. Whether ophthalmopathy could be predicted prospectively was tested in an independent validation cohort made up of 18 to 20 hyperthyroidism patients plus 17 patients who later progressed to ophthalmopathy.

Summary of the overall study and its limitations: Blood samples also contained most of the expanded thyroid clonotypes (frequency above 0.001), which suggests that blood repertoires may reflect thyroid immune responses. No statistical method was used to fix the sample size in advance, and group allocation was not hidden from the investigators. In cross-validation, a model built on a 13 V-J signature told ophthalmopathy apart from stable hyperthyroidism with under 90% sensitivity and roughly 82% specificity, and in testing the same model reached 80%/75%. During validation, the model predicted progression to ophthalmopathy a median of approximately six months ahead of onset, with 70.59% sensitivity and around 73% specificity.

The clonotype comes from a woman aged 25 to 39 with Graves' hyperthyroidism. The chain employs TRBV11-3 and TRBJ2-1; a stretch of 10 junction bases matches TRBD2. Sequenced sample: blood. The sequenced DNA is TGTGCCAGCAGCCCGCACCTAGCGGGAGTCAATGAGCAGTTCTTC. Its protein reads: CASSPHLAGVNEQFF.